The 26 T cell receptor beta chains given below trace back to one sample, sequenced in a study of blood T cell repertoires in COVID-19. Using immunoSEQ multiplex PCR, the repertoire was profiled, and TCRdb retains in-frame clones only, with some absent. Of about 180,000 clones listed, 70% to 80% are singletons. Sequencing input: PBMCs or T cells enriched from blood (not recorded which). The receptors were gathered from a man aged 60 to 75 who had been exposed to COVID-19.

This clone was seen only once. The chain combines TRBV6-5 with TRBJ2-1; D is perhaps TRBD2 (6 bases). The CDR3 extends over 14 amino acids. Germline V CDR1 and CDR2: MNHEY, SVGAGI. Trimming took 8 bases from V and 7 from J, leaving 18 bases between them. CDR3 amino acids: CASCRAGSANEQFF. The CDR3 DNA sequence: TGTGCCAGCTGTCGGGCGGGGTCTGCTAATGAGCAGTTCTTC.

The CDR3 sequence: CASSKEASGRALGTGELFF. In DNA form, the CDR3 reads TGTGCCAGCAGCAAAGAGGCTAGCGGGAGGGCCTTGGGCACCGGGGAGCTGTTTTTT. This chain joins TRBV21-1 and TRBJ2-2; the table gives TRBD2 as D, unverified against the DNA. TRBV21-1 is marked as a pseudogene. This CDR3 region has 19 residues.

The V call is TRBV6-1, the J call TRBJ2-7, with D unresolved. CDR1 and CDR2 (germline): MNHNS, SASEGT. The CDR3 covers 12 residues. Trimming pared 0 bases from V and 9 bases from J, leaving 9 bases between. The CDR3 sequence: CASSEAGGVQYF. CDR3 nucleotide sequence: TGTGCCAGCAGTGAAGCAGGCGGTGTGCAGTACTTC.

DNA of the CDR3: TGCGCCAGCAGCTTTACAGGCATAACCTACGAGCAGTACTTC. Translating gives CASSFTGITYEQYF. V and J are TRBV5-1 and TRBJ2-7; D is perhaps TRBD1 (5 bases). The CDR3 has 14 residues. Germline loops: CDR1 SGHRS, CDR2 YFSETQ. The germline V and J ends were trimmed by 2 bases and 2 bases, with 11 bases remaining between them.

The chain joins TRBV27 to TRBJ2-1, with D possibly matching TRBD1 (5 bases). Germline CDR1 and CDR2: MNHEY and SMNVEV (reference sequence). The CDR3 consists of 13 residues. V shed 8 bases and J shed 3 bases, with 11 bases lying between them. Written as DNA, the CDR3 is TGTGCCAGCTCGATGACAGTCTACAATGAGCAGTTCTTC. As protein: CASSMTVYNEQFF.

The chain joins TRBV6-5 to TRBJ1-1; TRBD1 aligns across 7 bases. V shed 5 bases, J shed 6 bases, and the junction held 12 bases outside the gene matches. Germline CDR1 is MNHEY and CDR2 is SVGAGI. The CDR3 is 15 amino acids. CDR3 residues: CASSRTGGPGAEAFF. The CDR3 DNA reads as TGTGCCAGCAGTCGGACAGGTGGGCCCGGGGCTGAAGCTTTCTTT.

The chain combines TRBV7-9 with TRBJ1-4, with 8 bases lining up with TRBD1. Trimming at V came to 6 bases and at J to 8 bases, leaving 8 bases not matched to a gene. The CDR3 covers 14 residues. Germline V gene lookup returns CDR1 SEHNR and CDR2 FQNEAQ (reference sequence). Here the CDR3 DNA reads TGTGCCAGCAGTCCAGGGGGCAGGGAGGAAAAACTGTTTTTT. It is translated as CASSPGGREEKLFF.

The chain has TRBV7-9 and TRBJ2-5; 8 positions agree with TRBD2. Germline loops: CDR1 SEHNR, CDR2 FQNEAQ (reference sequence). V lost 5 bases and J lost 2; bases outside the gene matches: 10. This CDR3 spans 16 amino acids. CDR3 residues: CASSPPPLAGQETQYF. Written as DNA, the CDR3 is TGTGCCAGCAGCCCCCCTCCTTTAGCGGGACAAGAGACCCAGTACTTC. Complete variable domain (other parts from reference TRBV7-9 and TRBJ2-5): DTGVSQNPRHKITKRGQNVTFRCDPISEHNRLYWYRQTLGQGPEFLTYFQNEAQLEKSRLLSDRFSAERPKGSFSTLEIQRTEQGDSAMYLCASSPPPLAGQETQYFGPGTRLLVL.

The chain links TRBV24-1 to TRBJ1-2; weak D call: TRBD1 (5 bases). Trimming stripped 3 bases from V and 6 bases from J, with 16 bases between. Germline V lookup: CDR1 KGHDR, CDR2 SFDVKD. The CDR3 totals 15 residues. The CDR3 region is CATSDLGGSSDGYTF. The CDR3 coding sequence is TGTGCCACCAGTGATCTTGGGGGGAGTTCAGATGGCTACACCTTC.

This chain uses TRBV7-2 with TRBJ2-7; 8 nucleotides agree with TRBD2. The germline V gene has CDR1 SGHTA and CDR2 FQGNSA. V lost 0 bases, J lost 4 bases, and 8 bases stayed unmatched. This CDR3 comprises 16 residues. CDR3 DNA: TGTGCCAGCAGCTTAGCGGACAGCGGGAGTCAATACGAGCAGTACTTC. This gives the protein CASSLADSGSQYEQYF. The full variable domain, rest sourced from reference TRBV7-2 and TRBJ2-7, is GAGVSQSPSNKVTEKGKDVELRCDPISGHTALYWYRQSLGQGLEFLIYFQGNSAPDKSGLPSDRFSAERTGGSVSTLTIQRTQQEDSAVYLCASSLADSGSQYEQYFGPGTRLTVT.

This clone was seen a single time. The rearrangement joins TRBV20-1 to TRBJ2-1; TRBD2 agrees at 9 bases. V was clipped by 3 bases and J by 9 bases; unmatched bases: 6. This CDR3 is 13 amino acids long. CDR1 and CDR2 from the germline V gene are DFQATT and SNEGSKA (reference sequence). CDR3 DNA: TGCAGTGCTAGTCCGGGACTAGCCGTTGAGCAGTTCTTC. It yields the protein CSASPGLAVEQFF.

This chain connects TRBV2 to TRBJ1-5; 8 positions agree with TRBD1. Trimming cost V 8 bases and J 6 bases; bases outside gene matches: 9. Germline V gene sequence: CDR1 SNHLY, CDR2 FYNNEI. The CDR3 loop spans 14 amino acids. CDR3 in amino acids: CASASQGAGQPQHF. The CDR3 DNA is TGTGCCAGCGCTTCCCAGGGGGCAGGTCAGCCCCAGCATTTT.

This clone was seen more than once but under ten times. V gene TRBV7-2 combines with J gene TRBJ1-6, with a weak D call TRBD1 (5 bases). V gave up 7 bases and J gave up 11 bases, with 21 bases separating them. CDR1 is SGHTA, CDR2 FQGNSA, per germline. CDR3 length equals 15 residues. The CDR3: CASNPTRGDGTPLHF. CDR3 bases: TGTGCCAGCAACCCAACCCGGGGGGACGGGACACCCCTCCACTTT.

The chain joins TRBV5-1 to TRBJ2-7, with TRBD1 identical over 10 bases. Trimming cost V 0 bases and J 7 bases; bases outside gene matches: 7. Germline-derived CDR1 and CDR2 are SGHRS and YFSETQ. The CDR3 has 15 residues. CDR3 loop: CASSLAGDRGGEQYF. CDR3 DNA sequence: TGCGCCAGCAGCTTGGCTGGGGACAGGGGAGGGGAGCAGTACTTC.

This clone was counted between two and nine times. V and J are TRBV6-5 and TRBJ2-7; TRBD1 matches 9 bases. Germline V CDR1 and CDR2: MNHEY, SVGAGI. J was trimmed by 3 bases and V by 8 bases; bases with no gene match: 5. The CDR3 runs 13 residues. The CDR3 nucleotides are TGTGCCAGCGGCAGACAGGGGGTCTACGAGCAGTACTTC. Residues: CASGRQGVYEQYF.

The chain has TRBV14 and TRBJ1-2; 7 bases map to TRBD1. There are 14 residues in the CDR3. Germline V gives CDR1 SGHDN, CDR2 FVKESK. Trimming cost V 7 bases and J 6 bases; bases outside gene matches: 11. DNA for the CDR3: TGTGCCAGCACCCGGACAGGCGAGAAGGATGGCTACACCTTC. Amino acids: CASTRTGEKDGYTF. Full variable domain (remainder filled in from reference TRBV14 and TRBJ1-2): EAGVTQFPSHSVIEKGQTVTLRCDPISGHDNLYWYRRVMGKEIKFLLHFVKESKQDESGMPNNRFLAERTGGTYSTLKVQPAELEDSGVYFCASTRTGEKDGYTFGSGTRLTVV.

The genes are TRBV19 and TRBJ2-3; 8 bases fit TRBD1. CDR1 and CDR2 from the germline V gene are LNHDA and SQIVND (reference sequence). Germline trimming cut 2 bases from V and 5 bases from J; bases unmatched to any gene: 6. The CDR3 covers 15 residues. The CDR3 DNA follows: TGTGCCAGTAGTATACGGGCCAGGGGGCGAGATACGCAGTATTTT. Its protein is CASSIRARGRDTQYF.

Only one count was recorded for this clone. The chain combines TRBV28 with TRBJ2-7; weak D call: TRBD2 (6 bases). Germline V gene lookup returns CDR1 MDHEN and CDR2 SYDVKM. This CDR3 is built from 15 residues. The V end lost 5 bases, the J end lost 0 bases, and 14 bases lay between the germline ends. The CDR3 sequence is CASSAPGGSSYEQYF. As DNA, the CDR3 is TGTGCCAGCAGTGCCCCCGGAGGGAGCTCCTACGAGCAGTACTTC. Variable domain in full (rest from reference TRBV28 and TRBJ2-7): DVKVTQSSRYLVKRTGEKVFLECVQDMDHENMFWYRQDPGLGLRLIYFSYDVKMKEKGDIPEGYSVSREKKERFSLILESASTNQTSMYLCASSAPGGSSYEQYFGPGTRLTVT.

The gene calls are TRBV28 and TRBJ1-1, with 9 bases fitting TRBD1. This CDR3 has 13 amino acids. V lost 3 bases, J lost 10 bases, and 6 bases stayed unmatched. CDR1 MDHEN and CDR2 SYDVKM come from the germline V gene. The CDR3 protein is CASSFGTGRGAFF. DNA of the CDR3: TGTGCCAGCAGTTTCGGGACAGGGCGAGGAGCTTTCTTT.

V is TRBV19 and J is TRBJ1-2; no clear D gene. CDR1 is LNHDA, CDR2 SQIVND, per germline (reference sequence). The CDR3 contains 14 residues. The V end lost 5 bases, the J end lost 2 bases, and 12 bases lay between the germline ends. CDR3 DNA: TGTGCCAGTAGTCTCCTGACCGGGAACTATGGCTACACCTTC. Protein product: CASSLLTGNYGYTF.

The chain recombines TRBV19 with TRBJ2-1; 10 nucleotides align to TRBD2. This CDR3 contains 20 residues. Germline CDR1 LNHDA, CDR2 SQIVND (reference sequence). V was clipped by 7 bases and J by 7 bases; unmatched bases: 25. CDR3: CASNHFGGRSAGGPRNEQFF. The CDR3 nucleotides read TGTGCCAGTAATCATTTCGGGGGGCGGTCAGCGGGAGGGCCGAGGAATGAGCAGTTCTTC.

This clone appeared once. The rearrangement uses TRBV7-2 and TRBJ2-4; 7 nucleotides match TRBD1. This CDR3 is 16 amino acids long. The V gene end was trimmed by 5 bases and the J gene end by 0 bases; junction bases not matched to a gene: 7. Germline-derived CDR1 and CDR2 are SGHTA and FQGNSA. In DNA, the CDR3 is TGTGCCAGCAGCCAGTGGGACAGCATAGCCAAAAACATTCAGTACTTC. Translating gives CASSQWDSIAKNIQYF. Full variable domain (rest looked up from reference TRBV7-2 and TRBJ2-4): GAGVSQSPSNKVTEKGKDVELRCDPISGHTALYWYRQSLGQGLEFLIYFQGNSAPDKSGLPSDRFSAERTGGSVSTLTIQRTQQEDSAVYLCASSQWDSIAKNIQYFGAGTRLSVL.

The chain links TRBV11-2 to TRBJ2-7, with 7 bases identical to TRBD2. This CDR3 is 14 amino acids long. Germline lookup yields CDR1 SGHAT and CDR2 FQNNGV. V lost 8 bases and J lost 3; bases outside the gene matches: 10. The CDR3 loop is CASAGELASYEQYF. The CDR3 DNA follows: TGTGCCAGCGCTGGGGAACTAGCGAGCTACGAGCAGTACTTC.

This chain joins TRBV11-1 and TRBJ1-3; D might be TRBD1 (6 bases). Trimming took off 5 bases at V and 1 base at J, with 9 bases between the two ends. Germline V gene sequence: CDR1 SGHAT, CDR2 FQDESV (reference sequence). This CDR3 is built from 14 residues. The CDR3 is CASSRGQSGNTIYF. Written as DNA, the CDR3 is TGTGCCAGCAGCCGTGGACAGTCTGGAAACACCATATATTTT.

The rearrangement links TRBV29-1 to TRBJ2-2, with 8 bases lining up with TRBD1. J was trimmed by 6 bases and V by 6 bases; bases with no gene match: 12. Germline assignment: CDR1 SQVTM and CDR2 ANQGSEA. The CDR3 has 15 residues. Written as DNA, the CDR3 is TGCAGCGTCCAAGCCACAGGGGGGATCGCCGGGGAGCTGTTTTTT. Its translation: CSVQATGGIAGELFF.

Here the CDR3 reads CASSEDRSPLHF. The CDR3 DNA reads TGTGCCAGCAGTGAAGACCGGTCACCCCTCCACTTT. The V call is TRBV2, the J call TRBJ1-6; D is undetermined. The CDR3 is 12 amino acids. Trimming left V 1 base short and J 10 bases short, with 5 bases between. CDR1 and CDR2 (germline): SNHLY, FYNNEI. The variable domain in full, with the rest retrieved from reference TRBV2 and TRBJ1-6, is EPEVTQTPSHQVTQMGQEVILRCVPISNHLYFYWYRQILGQKVEFLVSFYNNEISEKSEIFDDQFSVERPDGSNFTLKIRSTKLEDSAMYFCASSEDRSPLHFGNGTRLTVT.